This TCR beta chain derives from a study of cytomegalovirus exposure and HLA in healthy donors. Study-wide results and limits: The study dropped some indistinguishable V segments, TRBV6-2 and TRBV6-3 among them.

About this clone itself: The antigen remains undetermined.

V dropped 6 bases and J dropped 3; count of bases not matched to a gene: 8. Germline CDR1 and CDR2: SGHAT and FQNNGV. The CDR3 contains 15 residues. PCR was performed using 60 Vbeta and 13 Jbeta primers. The table came from immunoSEQ multiplex PCR; TCRdb's copy has only in-frame clones and leaves some out. This table has about 190,000 clones, approximately 75% appearing once. The source material was PBMCs. V usage is TRBV11-2 and J usage is TRBJ2-3, with TRBD1 identical over 8 bases. The receptor was derived from a young man in good health and CMV-seropositive. CDR3 sequence (DNA): TGTGCCAGCAGTTCAGGGGGCAGGGTGACAGATACGCAGTATTTT. It codes for CASSSGGRVTDTQYF.